This TCR beta chain was obtained from a study of cytomegalovirus exposure and HLA in healthy donors. A word on this clone: The antigen remains undetermined.

Primers for the PCR totalled 60 Vbeta and 13 Jbeta. Assay used: immunoSEQ multiplex PCR; TCRdb lists only in-frame clones, some missing. The sample holds 60,000 to 70,000 clones; about three quarters are singletons and the top ten take more than 7.5%. Broader study findings: In a later analysis, around 18,000 TCR beta sequences were associated with HLA alleles at 0.05 false discovery rate. Accounts indicate the classifier identified cytomegalovirus status with strong specificity and sensitivity.

Despite likely unrecorded immune exposures, the donors were nominally healthy at the time of sampling. Germline V gene data show CDR1 as SEHNR and CDR2 as FQNEAQ (reference sequence). CDR3 length equals 12 residues. V shed 10 bases, J shed 2 bases, and the junction held 3 bases outside the gene matches. The sequence was obtained from a man aged 40-50 years in good health and CMV-seronegative. The sequencing sample was made of PBMCs. V gene TRBV7-9 combines with J gene TRBJ2-7, with 9 bases matching TRBD1. The CDR3 nucleotides read TGTGCCACCCGACAGGGGGCCTACGAGCAGTACTTC. Its protein product is CATRQGAYEQYF.